Below, 16 T cell receptor beta chains from the same sample are listed, as sequenced in a study of PD-1 blockade in mismatch repair-deficient tumors. The data were produced by immunoSEQ multiplex PCR, yet TCRdb's version contains in-frame clones alone and is incomplete. The sample has approximately 130,000 clones; 70% to 90% are singletons. The sequenced sample was peripheral blood, obtained 44 weeks after starting pembrolizumab. These receptors came from an adult with mismatch repair-deficient cancer.

The rearrangement links TRBV5-1 to TRBJ2-2; D possibly corresponds to TRBD2 (6 bases). V lost 3 bases, J lost 0 bases, and 12 bases lay in between. Looked up from germline, CDR1 is SGHRS and CDR2 is YFSETQ. The CDR3 has 16 amino acids. CDR3 region: CASSSTGLPNTGELFF. The CDR3 DNA follows: TGCGCCAGCAGCTCAACGGGACTCCCGAACACCGGGGAGCTGTTTTTT.

For this clone: The same CDR3 arises from other DNA sequences in this sample as well. This chain joins TRBV6-6 and TRBJ2-7, with TRBD2 as a possible D gene (6 bases). V lost 5 bases, J lost 5 bases, and 19 bases lay in between. Germline V lookup: CDR1 MNHNY, CDR2 SVGAGI (reference sequence). The CDR3 length is 15 residues. In DNA form, the CDR3 reads TGTGCCAGCAGTCGAGGATACGCAGGGAGGAACGAGCAGTACTTC. Translation gives CASSRGYAGRNEQYF.

In this sample, this clone turned up a few times. The chain joins TRBV7-9 to TRBJ2-7; TRBD1 aligns across 7 bases. J was trimmed by 3 bases and V by 8 bases; bases with no gene match: 10. The germline V gene has CDR1 SEHNR and CDR2 FQNEAQ (reference sequence). The CDR3 extends over 14 amino acids. The CDR3 DNA is TGTGCCAGCGACGGGGACAGCCATAGCTACGAGCAGTACTTC. It encodes CASDGDSHSYEQYF.

The J gene is TRBJ2-7, the V gene TRBV5-1, with D tentatively TRBD1 (5 bases). CDR3 length: 14 amino acids. V lost 1 base and J lost 2, with 10 bases in between. The germline V gene has CDR1 SGHRS and CDR2 YFSETQ. The CDR3 nucleotides are TGCGCCAGCAGCTTGAGGTGGGGCCCCTACGAGCAGTACTTC. It specifies CASSLRWGPYEQYF.

This rearrangement joins TRBV5-1 to TRBJ2-2; 7 bases agree with TRBD1. Trimming took 4 bases from V and 0 from J; bases not matched to a gene: 12. The germline V gene encodes CDR1 SGHRS and CDR2 YFSETQ. The CDR3 has 18 residues. This CDR3 reads CASSQQKRDRTNTGELFF. The CDR3, as DNA: TGCGCCAGCAGCCAACAAAAACGGGACAGAACGAACACCGGGGAGCTGTTTTTT. Full variable domain (rest looked up from reference TRBV5-1 and TRBJ2-2): KAGVTQTPRYLIKTRGQQVTLSCSPISGHRSVSWYQQTPGQGLQFLFEYFSETQRNKGNFPGRFSGRQFSNSRSEMNVSTLELGDSALYLCASSQQKRDRTNTGELFFGEGSRLTVL.

This clone has just a few counts. This chain links TRBV7-2 with TRBJ1-5; D unclear. The length of the CDR3 is 13 residues. Trimming pared 2 bases from V and 6 bases from J, leaving 8 bases between. Germline assignment: CDR1 SGHTA and CDR2 FQGNSA. CDR3 loop: CASSLSFSQPQHF. The CDR3 coding sequence is TGTGCCAGCAGCTTATCGTTCAGTCAGCCCCAGCATTTT.

This clone appeared a single time. The V and J genes are TRBV19 and TRBJ1-2; tentatively, D is TRBD1 (5 bases). CDR1 is LNHDA and CDR2 is SQIVND in the germline V gene (reference sequence). Trimming removed 4 bases at V and 4 bases at J, with 19 bases between. The CDR3 is 16 amino acids. The CDR3 loop reads CASSTFPGHLAYGYTF. For the CDR3, the DNA is TGTGCCAGTAGTACCTTTCCTGGACACCTGGCCTATGGCTACACCTTC.

This chain connects TRBV5-5 to TRBJ2-7, with 7 bases identical to TRBD2. J lost 1 base, V lost 2 bases, and 12 bases had no gene match. This CDR3 is built from 17 residues. Looked up from germline, CDR1 is SGHKS and CDR2 is YYEKEE (reference sequence). CDR3 residues: CASSLLNRLAVSYEQYF. The CDR3 coding sequence is TGTGCCAGCAGCTTACTGAACCGGCTAGCGGTGTCCTACGAGCAGTACTTC.

This clone has just one count. In DNA, the CDR3 is TGCGCCAGCAAATTACAGGGAAGGAAAACTGGGGCCAACGTCCTGACTTTC. Translating it yields CASKLQGRKTGANVLTF. V usage is TRBV10-1 and J usage is TRBJ2-6; possibly TRBD1 for D (6 bases). V lost 7 bases to trimming and J lost 2 bases, with 18 bases between them. The CDR3 runs to 17 residues. Germline V lookup: CDR1 WNHNN, CDR2 SYGVQD (reference sequence).

The V call is TRBV11-1, the J call TRBJ2-7, with a tentative D call TRBD1 (5 bases). This CDR3 region has 16 residues. Between the trimmed V and J ends, which lost 5 bases and 0 bases, there was a span of 17 bases. Germline loops: CDR1 SGHAT, CDR2 FQDESV (reference sequence). The CDR3 reads CASSRGLRASSYEQYF. In DNA, the CDR3 is TGTGCCAGCAGCCGCGGTCTCAGGGCCTCCTCCTACGAGCAGTACTTC. The complete variable domain, with remaining parts taken from reference TRBV11-1 and TRBJ2-7, reads EAEVAQSPRYKITEKSQAVAFWCDPISGHATLYWYRQILGQGPELLVQFQDESVVDDSQLPKDRFSAERLKGVDSTLKIQPAELGDSAMYLCASSRGLRASSYEQYFGPGTRLTVT.

This sequence joins TRBV13 and TRBJ2-4, with D unresolved. Germline V gene lookup returns CDR1 PRHDT and CDR2 FYEKMQ (reference sequence). This CDR3 has 13 amino acids. The CDR3 reads CALLLVPWDIQYF. The CDR3 nucleotides are TGTGCTCTCTTATTGGTCCCGTGGGACATTCAGTACTTC.

The chain employs TRBV28 and TRBJ2-3; either TRBD1 or TRBD2 may fit D (5 bases each). Germline V lookup: CDR1 MDHEN, CDR2 SYDVKM. The germline V and J ends were trimmed by 5 bases and 0 bases, with 18 bases remaining between them. The CDR3 runs 17 residues. The CDR3 spells CASSPHPGGASTDTQYF. The CDR3 DNA sequence: TGTGCCAGCAGTCCCCACCCTGGGGGTGCTAGCACAGATACGCAGTATTTT.

The genes are TRBV5-1 and TRBJ1-4, with D perhaps matching TRBD1 (5 bases). V lost 2 bases and J lost 5, with 10 bases in between. Looked up from germline, CDR1 is SGHRS and CDR2 is YFSETQ. CDR3 size: 14 residues. Written as DNA, the CDR3 is TGCGCCAGCAGCTTATTGGGGGGGAATGAAAAACTGTTTTTT. Translated, it gives CASSLLGGNEKLFF.

The V and J genes are TRBV27 and TRBJ2-5, with D tentatively TRBD2 (5 bases). The CDR3 spans 14 residues. Germline CDR1 is MNHEY and CDR2 is SMNVEV (reference sequence). Trimming stripped 5 bases from V and 2 bases from J, with 12 bases between. CDR3 nucleotides: TGTGCCAGCAGTCCGCGAGGGAATCAAGAGACCCAGTACTTC. Residues: CASSPRGNQETQYF.

The V and J genes are TRBV28 and TRBJ2-7; tentatively, D is TRBD1 or TRBD2 (5 bases each). This CDR3 is 15 amino acids long. In germline, CDR1 is MDHEN, CDR2 SYDVKM. The V gene lost 7 bases and the J gene lost 3 bases, with 19 bases spanning the gap. CDR3 in DNA: TGTGCCAGCACCCCCGGGACCGGGGAATTCTACGAGCAGTACTTC. Its protein product is CASTPGTGEFYEQYF.

This sequence joins TRBV4-1 and TRBJ2-1; D is undetermined. This CDR3 region has 14 residues. Trimming pared 0 bases from V and 4 bases from J, leaving 7 bases between. The germline V gene has CDR1 MGHRA and CDR2 YSYEKL. Here the CDR3 reads CASSQDTPYNEQFF. The CDR3 DNA sequence: TGCGCCAGCAGCCAAGATACCCCGTACAATGAGCAGTTCTTC.